The clone carrying this T cell receptor beta chain was recorded only once. The data originate from a study of blood T cell repertoires in COVID-19. V shed 4 bases and J shed 7 bases, with 11 bases lying between them. The CDR3 runs to 13 residues. Method: immunoSEQ multiplex PCR; TCRdb's copy keeps in-frame clones and lacks some. The profile covers some 460,000 clones, with roughly 90% appearing a single time and about 4.5% taken by the ten largest. The sequenced sample consisted of peripheral blood. This receptor was identified in a woman under 40 with acute or convalescent COVID-19. V and J are TRBV12-3 or TRBV12-4 and TRBJ2-1; a possible D gene is TRBD2 (5 bases). The CDR3 protein is CASSSYTGNEQFF. DNA of the CDR3: TGTGCCAGCAGTTCTTACACGGGGAATGAGCAGTTCTTC.